One sample yielded the 29 T cell receptor beta chains listed below, sequenced in a study of blood T cell repertoires in COVID-19. TCRdb's table, derived via immunoSEQ multiplex PCR, lists solely in-frame clones and lacks some. The sample records 150,000 to 200,000 clones, roughly 77% being singletons. The specimen was peripheral blood. The receptor source for this set is a man between 65 and 85 years old with active or convalescent COVID-19.

As concerns this clone: At one boundary the junction diverges from the germline segment, which might be a read error. V and J are TRBV18 and TRBJ2-1, with 9 bases identical to TRBD2. The CDR3 totals 16 residues. CDR1 and CDR2 from the germline V gene are KGHSH and LQKENI. The CDR3 bases are TGTGCCAGCTCACCTACTACTTTGAGCGGGGGGACCTATGCTCTCTTC. It is translated as CASSPTTLSGGTYALF.

The chain is built from TRBV11-2 and TRBJ1-4; D call uncertain. The V end lost 2 bases, the J end lost 12 bases, and 7 bases lay between the germline ends. Per germline, CDR1 SGHAT and CDR2 FQNNGV. The CDR3 length is 11 residues. The CDR3 DNA reads TGTGCCAGCAGCTTAAGAGGAGAACTGTTTTTT. Protein: CASSLRGELFF.

The V and J genes are TRBV6-1 and TRBJ2-1, with 9 bases identical to TRBD2. V shed 5 bases and J 5 bases; nucleotides not matched to a gene: 7. The CDR3 is made up of 15 amino acids. Germline assignment: CDR1 MNHNS and CDR2 SASEGT. The CDR3 loop reads CASSLRLAENNEQFF. CDR3 DNA sequence: TGTGCCAGCAGTCTGCGACTAGCGGAGAACAATGAGCAGTTCTTC.

V is TRBV7-6 and J is TRBJ2-3; 10 nucleotides align to TRBD2. CDR3 length: 16 residues. V gave up 4 bases and J gave up 0 bases; unmatched junction bases: 4. From germline, CDR1 is SGHVS and CDR2 FNYEAQ. CDR3 coding DNA: TGTGCCAGCAGCTCTCAGCGGGGGGGGAGCACAGATACGCAGTATTTT. The encoded protein is CASSSQRGGSTDTQYF.

This chain uses TRBV5-1 with TRBJ2-1, with a weak D call TRBD2 (6 bases). This CDR3 is 15 amino acids long. The germline V and J ends were trimmed by 5 bases and 3 bases, with 15 bases remaining between them. Germline V gene lookup returns CDR1 SGHRS and CDR2 YFSETQ. This CDR3 reads CASRGEGTHYNEQFF. The CDR3 DNA follows: TGCGCCAGCAGGGGCGAGGGGACTCACTACAATGAGCAGTTCTTC.

V gene TRBV20-1 combines with J gene TRBJ1-2, with D tentatively TRBD1 (6 bases). Trimming cost V 3 bases and J 3 bases, with 23 bases left between them. This CDR3 region has 17 residues. Germline-derived CDR1 and CDR2 are DFQATT and SNEGSKA (reference sequence). CDR3 region: CSASSIEGGGSDYGYTF. In DNA form, the CDR3 reads TGCAGTGCTAGTTCCATCGAAGGGGGGGGCTCGGACTATGGCTACACCTTC.

The J gene is TRBJ1-5, the V gene TRBV6-2 or TRBV6-3, with 7 bases fitting TRBD1. CDR1 and CDR2 from the germline V gene are MNHEY and SVGEGT. The junction had 1 base not matched to a gene; V was cut back by 3 bases and J by 2 bases. The CDR3 sequence is 14 residues long. In DNA, the CDR3 is TGTGCCAGCAGTTATGACAGGGGCAATCAGCCCCAGCATTTT. This codes for CASSYDRGNQPQHF.

The chain links TRBV30 to TRBJ1-3; no definite D call. V was clipped by 3 bases and J by 0 bases, with 15 bases between them. CDR1 is GTSNPN and CDR2 is SVGIG in the germline V gene (reference sequence). CDR3 length equals 16 residues. The CDR3 sequence is CAWSPPGSVSGNTIYF. CDR3 nucleotides: TGTGCCTGGAGCCCCCCCGGCAGCGTCTCTGGAAACACCATATATTTT.

The chain employs TRBV6-5 and TRBJ2-7; 9 positions agree with TRBD2. This CDR3 comprises 14 residues. Germline loops: CDR1 MNHEY, CDR2 SVGAGI. Trimming cost V 6 bases and J 7 bases; bases outside gene matches: 10. The chain's CDR3 is CASSQIAGAGEQYF. DNA of the CDR3: TGTGCCAGCAGCCAAATAGCGGGGGCGGGGGAGCAGTACTTC.

J is TRBJ2-2 and V is TRBV18; D perhaps matches TRBD1 (6 bases). V dropped 0 bases and J dropped 8 bases, with 13 bases sitting between them. Germline loops: CDR1 KGHSH, CDR2 LQKENI. This CDR3 has 15 residues. The CDR3 bases are TGTGCCAGCTCACCACCAGCCAGGGGTTCAGGGGAGCTGTTTTTT. Translated, it gives CASSPPARGSGELFF.

The chain combines TRBV9 with TRBJ2-3, with 7 nucleotides matching TRBD1. The J segment lost 6 bases and the V segment lost 4 bases, leaving 5 bases of the junction unmatched. The germline V gene has CDR1 SGDLS and CDR2 YYNGEE. This CDR3 region has 13 residues. The CDR3 sequence is CASSITGVDTQYF. The CDR3 DNA reads as TGTGCCAGCAGCATCACAGGGGTGGATACGCAGTATTTT.

A single count supports this clone. The chain combines TRBV7-2 with TRBJ1-6; 7 nucleotides agree with TRBD1. With 5 bases clipped from V and 10 bases from J, the junction kept 11 bases outside the gene matches. CDR3 length equals 15 residues. Germline values: CDR1 SGHTA, CDR2 FQGNSA. The CDR3 DNA reads as TGTGCCAGCAGCGTCACAGGGGTGAGCCACTCACCCCTCCACTTT. Its protein product is CASSVTGVSHSPLHF. The whole variable domain, filled in from reference TRBV7-2 and TRBJ1-6, reads GAGVSQSPSNKVTEKGKDVELRCDPISGHTALYWYRQSLGQGLEFLIYFQGNSAPDKSGLPSDRFSAERTGGSVSTLTIQRTQQEDSAVYLCASSVTGVSHSPLHFGNGTRLTVT.

This clone has a single count. Other nucleotide sequences in the sample specify the same CDR3. The CDR3 nucleotides read TGTGCCAGCAGTTATTCCCGGTGGAACACTGAAGCTTTCTTT. It specifies CASSYSRWNTEAFF. V is TRBV6-5 and J is TRBJ1-1; D is ambiguous. Germline V gene data show CDR1 as MNHEY and CDR2 as SVGAGI. The CDR3 runs to 14 residues. V gave up 3 bases and J gave up 1 base, with 9 bases separating them.

The CDR3: CASSQAQVERGGYTF. For the CDR3, the DNA is TGTGCCAGCAGCCAGGCCCAGGTGGAGAGGGGGGGCTACACCTTC. The chain has TRBV7-2 and TRBJ1-2, with D possibly TRBD1 on 6 matching bases. The CDR3 is 15 amino acids. V lost 5 bases and J 8 bases, leaving 21 bases between the germline ends. Germline lookup yields CDR1 SGHTA and CDR2 FQGNSA.

This clone was found once. This chain joins TRBV28 and TRBJ1-2; D gene uncertain. The CDR3 has 11 amino acids. Looked up from germline, CDR1 is MDHEN and CDR2 is SYDVKM. V lost 5 bases and J 4 bases, leaving 5 bases between the germline ends. CDR3 in DNA: TGTGCCAGCAGTCCGCGCTATGGCTACACCTTC. Its translation: CASSPRYGYTF.

This clone has ten or more counts. This chain joins TRBV6-4 and TRBJ2-1; tentatively, D is TRBD1 (6 bases). This CDR3 comprises 14 residues. Trimming removed 6 bases from V and 8 bases from J, with 17 bases in between. CDR1 and CDR2 (germline): MRHNA, SNTAGT. CDR3 sequence reads: CASSPGRAGDEQFF. The CDR3 bases are TGTGCCAGCAGCCCTGGCAGGGCAGGGGATGAGCAGTTCTTC.

The chain has TRBV6-5 and TRBJ2-3, with TRBD2 as a possible D gene (7 bases). Germline V gene data show CDR1 as MNHEY and CDR2 as SVGAGI. CDR3 length: 14 amino acids. V dropped 0 bases and J dropped 9 bases, with 13 bases sitting between them. CDR3: CASSYSGGPGTQYF. CDR3 DNA: TGTGCCAGCAGTTACTCGGGGGGGCCGGGGACGCAGTATTTT.

This chain connects TRBV7-3 to TRBJ2-1; 7 nucleotides line up with TRBD1. Germline CDR1 SGHTA, CDR2 FQGTGA. The CDR3 sequence is 12 residues long. Germline trimming cut 4 bases from V and 10 bases from J; bases unmatched to any gene: 4. In DNA form, the CDR3 reads TGTGCCAGCAGCTCCACAGGGGTCGAGCAGTTCTTC. This sequence encodes CASSSTGVEQFF.

This sequence joins TRBV30 and TRBJ1-1; TRBD1 matches 9 bases. The V gene end was trimmed by 7 bases and the J gene end by 2 bases; junction bases not matched to a gene: 11. CDR1 and CDR2 from the germline V gene are GTSNPN and SVGIG (reference sequence). This CDR3 is built from 15 residues. The CDR3 DNA reads as TGTGCCTCTACAACCACGGACAGGGGAAACACTGAAGCTTTCTTT. It specifies CASTTTDRGNTEAFF.

The chain joins TRBV11-2 to TRBJ2-2, with 7 positions matching TRBD2. Germline assignment: CDR1 SGHAT and CDR2 FQNNGV. The CDR3 loop spans 17 amino acids. V shed 5 bases and J 5 bases; nucleotides not matched to a gene: 14. This chain's CDR3 is CASSPSLAGASTGELFF. The CDR3 bases are TGTGCCAGCAGCCCAAGCCTGGCGGGAGCAAGTACCGGGGAGCTGTTTTTT.

The gene calls are TRBV5-5 and TRBJ2-3; weak D call: TRBD1 (6 bases). The ends were cut back, 5 bases at V and 2 bases at J, with 15 bases in the middle. The CDR3 extends over 15 amino acids. Germline lookup yields CDR1 SGHKS and CDR2 YYEKEE (reference sequence). This CDR3 is CASRATDSVTDTQYF. For the CDR3, the DNA is TGTGCCAGCAGAGCAACGGACAGCGTCACAGATACGCAGTATTTT.

V usage is TRBV3-1 (or the pseudogene TRBV3-2) and J usage is TRBJ1-3, with D possibly matching TRBD1 (5 bases). The CDR3 length is 16 residues. Germline V gene data show CDR1 as LGHDT and CDR2 as YNNKEL (reference sequence). Trimming removed 3 bases from V and 0 bases from J, with 12 bases in between. The CDR3 region has the DNA TGTGCCAGCAGCCACCTTAGGACAAGCTCTGGAAACACCATATATTTT. Translated: CASSHLRTSSGNTIYF.

The genes are TRBV19 and TRBJ1-2, with TRBD1 matching over 8 bases. CDR1 LNHDA and CDR2 SQIVND come from the germline V gene (reference sequence). The CDR3 consists of 14 residues. J was trimmed by 6 bases and V by 3 bases; bases with no gene match: 6. The CDR3 is CASSILAGGDGYTF. The CDR3 DNA reads as TGTGCCAGTAGTATTCTCGCAGGGGGCGATGGCTACACCTTC.

J is TRBJ2-7 and V is TRBV7-2, with TRBD1 identical over 10 bases. The CDR3 runs to 15 residues. V lost 6 bases to trimming and J lost 4 bases; unmatched junction nucleotides: 9. Germline CDR1 reads SGHTA; CDR2 reads FQGNSA. Here the CDR3 DNA reads TGTGCCAGCAGTTTCGACAGGACAGGGGGATACGAGCAGTACTTC. It specifies CASSFDRTGGYEQYF. Combining the CDR3 with reference TRBV7-2 and TRBJ2-7 gives the whole variable domain GAGVSQSPSNKVTEKGKDVELRCDPISGHTALYWYRQSLGQGLEFLIYFQGNSAPDKSGLPSDRFSAERTGGSVSTLTIQRTQQEDSAVYLCASSFDRTGGYEQYFGPGTRLTVT.

The chain carries TRBV6-5 and TRBJ1-2; the D gene is possibly TRBD1 (6 bases). The CDR3 is made up of 14 amino acids. In germline, CDR1 is MNHEY, CDR2 SVGAGI. Trimming removed 4 bases at V and 6 bases at J, with 15 bases between. The DNA of the CDR3 is TGTGCCAGCAGTTGGAACCAGGGGCTCGATGGCTACACCTTC. This sequence encodes CASSWNQGLDGYTF.

The rearrangement uses TRBV15 and TRBJ1-5; the D is unclear. The CDR3 length is 15 residues. Between the trimmed V and J ends, which lost 1 base and 1 base, there was a span of 8 bases. CDR1 is LNHNV, CDR2 YYDKDF, per germline (reference sequence). The CDR3 DNA is TGTGCCACCAGCAGAGCCCTAGACAGCAATCAGCCCCAGCATTTT. It encodes CATSRALDSNQPQHF.

The chain is built from TRBV7-9 and TRBJ2-7; 13 bases fit TRBD2. CDR3 length: 17 residues. Germline V gene lookup returns CDR1 SEHNR and CDR2 FQNEAQ (reference sequence). V trimming: 8 bases; J trimming: 3 bases; junction bases outside the gene matches: 13. The CDR3 sequence is CASGSEFGLAGVYEQYF. The DNA of the CDR3 is TGTGCCAGCGGTTCTGAGTTCGGACTAGCGGGAGTCTACGAGCAGTACTTC.

The chain combines TRBV5-1 with TRBJ1-4; no definite D call. Germline lookup yields CDR1 SGHRS and CDR2 YFSETQ. The CDR3 has 17 amino acids. The germline V and J ends were trimmed by 4 bases and 3 bases, with 19 bases remaining between them. CDR3 coding DNA: TGCGCCAGCAGCGGATCGAAACTAGGGAAGGCTAATGAAAAACTGTTTTTT. This translates into CASSGSKLGKANEKLFF.

The gene calls are TRBV5-6 and TRBJ2-2, with a weak D call TRBD2 (5 bases). The CDR3 is made up of 15 amino acids. V shed 2 bases and J shed 1 base, with 9 bases lying between them. The germline V gene encodes CDR1 SGHDT and CDR2 YYEEEE. CDR3 sequence: CASSFRGWNTGELFF. CDR3 nucleotide sequence: TGTGCCAGCAGCTTTAGAGGGTGGAACACCGGGGAGCTGTTTTTT.